These 20 T cell receptor beta chains originate from one sample sequenced in a study of CD8 T cells in ankylosing spondylitis. Overall study findings and caveats: It appeared that ankylosing spondylitis blood was characterized by a TCR beta motif of several highly homologous variants.

One entry per CDR3 protein results from TCRdb running MiXCR on the 5' RACE reads. The sample contains around 890,000 distinct CDR3 sequences, approximately 12% of which appear only once. Their antigens are not known. The sequencing sample was made of blood, either unsorted or a sorted T cell fraction (not recorded which). The receptors were gathered from a male donor with ankylosing spondylitis.

The chain combines TRBV7-2 with TRBJ1-2; D gene uncertain. CDR3 length: 14 residues. The germline V gene encodes CDR1 SGHTA and CDR2 FQGNSA. V was pared by 2 bases and J by 8 bases, with 15 bases between. CDR3 residues: CASSLLVLGNGYTF. For the CDR3, the DNA is TGTGCCAGCAGCTTACTAGTTTTGGGCAACGGCTACACCTTC.

V gene TRBV6-2 or TRBV6-3 combines with J gene TRBJ1-2; possibly TRBD1 for D (5 bases). CDR3 length equals 20 residues. Trimming removed 4 bases at V and 0 bases at J, with 27 bases between. Per the germline V gene, CDR1 is MNHEY and CDR2 is SVGEGT. CDR3 DNA sequence: TGTGCCAGCAGTTGGCCTGGTGATAATTCCGGAGGGGTTACTAACTATGGCTACACCTTC. This translates into CASSWPGDNSGGVTNYGYTF.

This clonotype has just a few counts. The rearrangement links TRBV21-1 to TRBJ1-1. TRBV21-1 is annotated as a pseudogene. This CDR3 has 15 amino acids. In DNA form, the CDR3 reads TGTGCCAGCAGCAAAGTCCTCGGGGTAGACACTGAAGCTTTCTTT. Its translation: CASSKVLGVDTEAFF.

The CDR3 DNA follows: TGCAGCGTTGATATCGGGTCAGATACGCAGTATTTT. Its translation is CSVDIGSDTQYF. The chain uses TRBV29-1 and TRBJ2-3; D unclear. The CDR3 length is 12 residues. Germline V gives CDR1 SQVTM, CDR2 ANQGSEA. Trimming removed 3 bases from V and 4 bases from J, with 8 bases in between.

The chain employs TRBV28 and TRBJ2-1, with 10 nucleotides matching TRBD2. The CDR3 covers 17 residues. Germline CDR1 is MDHEN and CDR2 is SYDVKM. V shed 2 bases, J shed 3 bases, and the junction held 7 bases outside the gene matches. CDR3 amino acids: CASSLLMSSGGYNEQFF. As DNA, the CDR3 is TGTGCCAGCAGTTTACTGATGTCTAGCGGGGGCTACAATGAGCAGTTCTTC.

This clonotype was counted at least ten times. V usage is TRBV5-5 and J usage is TRBJ2-3; D may match TRBD1 or TRBD2 (5 bases each). The length of the CDR3 is 15 residues. Germline CDR1 SGHKS, CDR2 YYEKEE (reference sequence). V dropped 5 bases and J dropped 0 bases, with 13 bases sitting between them. The CDR3 DNA reads TGTGCCAGCAGTCCGGGACGGGCTAGCACAGATACGCAGTATTTT. It is translated as CASSPGRASTDTQYF. The complete variable domain, with remaining parts taken from reference TRBV5-5 and TRBJ2-3, reads DAGVTQSPTHLIKTRGQQVTLRCSPISGHKSVSWYQQVLGQGPQFIFQYYEKEERGRGNFPDRFSARQFPNYSSELNVNALLLGDSALYLCASSPGRASTDTQYFGPGTRLTVL.

This clonotype was seen a handful of times. This chain connects TRBV5-1 to TRBJ1-1; TRBD1 might be the D (6 bases). This CDR3 is 14 amino acids long. Trimming removed 3 bases at V and 0 bases at J, with 9 bases between. The germline V gene encodes CDR1 SGHRS and CDR2 YFSETQ. Here the CDR3 reads CASSWTALNTEAFF. DNA of the CDR3: TGCGCCAGCAGCTGGACAGCTCTGAACACTGAAGCTTTCTTT.

The chain employs TRBV2 and TRBJ2-3, with 7 bases fitting TRBD2. V lost 7 bases to trimming and J lost 8 bases; unmatched junction nucleotides: 12. Germline CDR1 is SNHLY and CDR2 is FYNNEI. CDR3 length: 14 residues. The CDR3 sequence: CASTLSGGTGTQYF. In DNA, the CDR3 is TGTGCCAGCACTCTCTCGGGGGGAACTGGTACGCAGTATTTT.

This clonotype showed up many times. V is TRBV5-4 and J is TRBJ2-3; TRBD2 might be the D (5 bases). Germline V gives CDR1 SGHNT, CDR2 YYREEE (reference sequence). The germline V and J ends were trimmed by 5 bases and 0 bases, with 10 bases remaining between them. The CDR3 sequence is 14 residues long. CDR3 DNA sequence: TGTGCCAGCAGTTCCCGGGGTAGCACAGATACGCAGTATTTT. Translated, it gives CASSSRGSTDTQYF.

This clonotype was observed a few times. The CDR3 DNA follows: TGTGCCAGCAGCTTAGGATTTCGGGGGTTGCGGGAGACCCAGTACTTC. Its translation: CASSLGFRGLRETQYF. V is TRBV7-2 and J is TRBJ2-5, with D tentatively TRBD2 (6 bases). The V end was cut by 1 base, the J end by 5 bases, with 17 bases between. The germline gives CDR1 SGHTA, CDR2 FQGNSA. The CDR3 runs 16 residues. Drawing the rest from reference TRBV7-2 and TRBJ2-5, the complete variable domain is GAGVSQSPSNKVTEKGKDVELRCDPISGHTALYWYRQSLGQGLEFLIYFQGNSAPDKSGLPSDRFSAERTGGSVSTLTIQRTQQEDSAVYLCASSLGFRGLRETQYFGPGTRLLVL.

This clonotype was observed a few times. The V and J genes are TRBV12-3 or TRBV12-4 and TRBJ2-7, with 9 bases lining up with TRBD2. This CDR3 comprises 17 residues. With V trimmed by 5 bases and J by 2 bases, 13 bases remained unmatched. CDR3 sequence (DNA): TGTGCCAGCAGTCTATCCGGGACTAGCCAGACCCCCTACGAGCAGTACTTC. Translation gives CASSLSGTSQTPYEQYF.

CDR3 sequence reads: CASSSWETAKNIQYF. The CDR3 DNA is TGTGCCAGCAGCTCCTGGGAGACAGCCAAAAACATTCAGTACTTC. The chain carries TRBV7-2 and TRBJ2-4; D is perhaps TRBD2 (5 bases). V lost 4 bases to trimming and J lost 0 bases, with 10 bases between them. The CDR3 runs 15 residues. Germline CDR1 and CDR2: SGHTA and FQGNSA. The full variable domain, completed using reference TRBV7-2 and TRBJ2-4, is GAGVSQSPSNKVTEKGKDVELRCDPISGHTALYWYRQSLGQGLEFLIYFQGNSAPDKSGLPSDRFSAERTGGSVSTLTIQRTQQEDSAVYLCASSSWETAKNIQYFGAGTRLSVL.

This clonotype occurred a few times. The rearrangement joins TRBV5-1 to TRBJ2-7, with 9 bases matching TRBD1. The CDR3 sequence is 15 residues long. The germline V gene has CDR1 SGHRS and CDR2 YFSETQ. Trimming cost V 4 bases and J 2 bases; bases outside gene matches: 7. The DNA for the CDR3 is TGCGCCAGCAGCCAACAGGGGGCTGGGACCTACGAGCAGTACTTC. Amino acids: CASSQQGAGTYEQYF.

V usage is TRBV5-6 and J usage is TRBJ2-1; D is tentatively TRBD1 or TRBD2 (5 bases each). Germline V gene sequence: CDR1 SGHDT, CDR2 YYEEEE. There are 15 residues in the CDR3. Trimming stripped 4 bases from V and 0 bases from J, with 11 bases between. Here the CDR3 DNA reads TGTGCCAGCAGCACCGGGACGAACTCCTACAATGAGCAGTTCTTC. Protein: CASSTGTNSYNEQFF. Looking up the rest from reference TRBV5-6 and TRBJ2-1 gives the full variable domain: DAGVTQSPTHLIKTRGQQVTLRCSPKSGHDTVSWYQQALGQGPQFIFQYYEEEERQRGNFPDRFSGHQFPNYSSELNVNALLLGDSALYLCASSTGTNSYNEQFFGPGTRLTVL.

V and J are TRBV5-1 and TRBJ2-1, with TRBD2 matching 14 bases. The CDR3 consists of 16 residues. Germline values: CDR1 SGHRS, CDR2 YFSETQ. V dropped 4 bases and J dropped 8; count of bases not matched to a gene: 8. This CDR3 is CASSQTGLAGVDEQFF. For the CDR3, the DNA is TGCGCCAGCAGCCAGACGGGACTAGCGGGGGTGGATGAGCAGTTCTTC.

The rearrangement uses TRBV5-1 and TRBJ2-7, with 8 bases lining up with TRBD2. Germline V CDR1 and CDR2: SGHRS, YFSETQ. V was pared by 4 bases and J by 2 bases, with 14 bases of the junction left unmatched. The CDR3 has 17 amino acids. This CDR3 is CASSPRTSPTATYEQYF. CDR3 in DNA: TGCGCCAGCAGCCCTAGGACTAGCCCCACGGCAACCTACGAGCAGTACTTC.

The chain joins TRBV20-1 to TRBJ2-3, with 7 bases matching TRBD1. This CDR3 region has 15 residues. Germline CDR1 and CDR2: DFQATT and SNEGSKA (reference sequence). With V trimmed by 0 bases and J by 5 bases, 8 bases remained unmatched. The CDR3 nucleotides read TGCAGTGCTAGAGATCCCGGACAGGAAGGAGATACGCAGTATTTT. The encoded protein is CSARDPGQEGDTQYF.

This clonotype was detected a few times. V usage is TRBV4-3 and J usage is TRBJ2-3, with 12 bases aligning to TRBD2. V shed 1 base and J 14 bases; nucleotides not matched to a gene: 19. The CDR3 sequence is 18 residues long. The germline CDR1 and CDR2 sequences are LGHNA and YSLEER. CDR3 nucleotides: TGCGCCAGCAGCCAAGTTTGGGGGCAGACGACTAGCGGGGGACCCATGTATTTT. It is translated as CASSQVWGQTTSGGPMYF.

The V and J genes are TRBV20-1 and TRBJ1-2; no clear D. V was cut by 3 bases and J by 4 bases, with 15 bases left in between. The CDR3 is made up of 14 amino acids. Germline V gene sequence: CDR1 DFQATT, CDR2 SNEGSKA (reference sequence). The CDR3 reads CSASTQREFYGYTF. The CDR3 DNA is TGCAGTGCTAGTACCCAGCGAGAGTTCTATGGCTACACCTTC.

In this sample, this clonotype turned up a few times. This chain joins TRBV7-2 and TRBJ2-2; perhaps TRBD2 as D (5 bases). Per the germline V gene, CDR1 is SGHTA and CDR2 is FQGNSA. The CDR3 has 15 residues. Trimming removed 6 bases from V and 4 bases from J, with 15 bases in between. CDR3: CASRYGRGTTGELFF. The CDR3 nucleotides read TGTGCCAGCAGATACGGTCGGGGAACCACCGGGGAGCTGTTTTTT.